This TCR beta chain derives from a study of shared clonotypes between healthy human individuals. V shed 5 bases and J 2 bases; nucleotides not matched to a gene: 15. The germline CDR1 and CDR2 sequences are PRHDT and FYEKMQ (reference sequence). The CDR3 covers 18 residues. Findings and caveats of the study: The researchers took only blood, and tissue repertoires probably look different.

Regarding this clone: No antigen is known for it.

Researchers ran the assay at a deep level. In the authors' workflow: Filtering differed because ImmunoSEQ produced junction-only sequences that carried no quality scores. TCRdb's table, derived via immunoSEQ multiplex PCR, lists solely in-frame clones and lacks some. V and J calls and clone size are as listed in that table; D and trimming were resolved from the DNA. The table records roughly 2.1 million clones, 90% to 95% of them present only once. CD45RO-negative, CCR7-selected cells formed the naive CD8 fraction, which excluded terminally differentiated effector memory CD45RA+ cells. Each donor was a Caucasian adult residing in Nashville, Tennessee.

The receptor's source is a man between 18 and 29 years old in good health. Some clones in this sample may be carry-over from other donors' samples. The sample consisted of naive CD8+ T cells from PBMCs. The rearrangement links TRBV13 to TRBJ2-7; 10 bases align to TRBD2. This CDR3 reads CASSPRGRTSGNTYEQYF. The CDR3 bases are TGTGCCAGCAGCCCCCGGGGCAGAACTAGCGGGAACACCTACGAGCAGTACTTC.